Given below is one T cell receptor (beta chain) in context. The data stem from a study of T cell changes during pregnancy in multiple sclerosis. CDR3 size: 15 residues. Germline V gene sequence: CDR1 LGHNA, CDR2 YSLEER. After removal of 0 bases from V and 5 bases from J, the junction contained 3 bases not matched to a gene. The repertoire was sequenced with immunoSEQ multiplex PCR; TCRdb's copy has only in-frame clones and lacks some. The repertoire holds approximately 38,000 clones, with roughly 90% as singletons. The TCR originated in a female donor with multiple sclerosis, enrolled in a pregnancy study. Sequences were derived from CD8+ T cells from peripheral blood mononuclear cells, sampled in the third trimester of pregnancy. V is TRBV4-3 and J is TRBJ2-3, with 9 nucleotides matching TRBD2. The CDR3 spells CASSQDRAGGDTQYF. The CDR3 coding sequence is TGCGCCAGCAGCCAAGATCGAGCGGGAGGAGATACGCAGTATTTT.